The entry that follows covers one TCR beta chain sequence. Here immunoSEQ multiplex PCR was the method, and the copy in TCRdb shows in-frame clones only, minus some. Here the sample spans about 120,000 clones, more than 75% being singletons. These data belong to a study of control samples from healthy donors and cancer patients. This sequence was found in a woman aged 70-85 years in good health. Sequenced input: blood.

CDR3 sequence: CASSPGKGGNQPQHF. The CDR3 DNA reads as TGTGCCAGCAGCCCAGGGAAGGGGGGCAATCAGCCCCAGCATTTT. The chain is built from TRBV28 and TRBJ1-5; D may be TRBD1 (6 bases). Trimming removed 6 bases from V and 2 bases from J, with 14 bases in between. This CDR3 has 15 amino acids. Germline V gene lookup returns CDR1 MDHEN and CDR2 SYDVKM.